The 25 T cell receptor beta chains reported below all come from one sample, sequenced in a study of blood T cell repertoires in COVID-19. The repertoire was sequenced with immunoSEQ multiplex PCR; TCRdb's copy has only in-frame clones and lacks some. The sample carries under 350,000 clones, approximately 85% recorded once. Sequencing was performed on peripheral blood. The source is a woman aged 70-85 years with acute or convalescent COVID-19.

This clone was observed a few times. The chain is built from TRBV7-9 and TRBJ1-5; D is perhaps TRBD1 (5 bases). Trimming removed 2 bases at V and 5 bases at J, with 7 bases between. The CDR3 runs to 13 residues. Germline V gene sequence: CDR1 SEHNR, CDR2 FQNEAQ (reference sequence). In nucleotides, the CDR3 is TGTGCCAGCAGCTTAATAGGGGATCAGCCCCAGCATTTT. It yields the protein CASSLIGDQPQHF.

The V call is TRBV7-2, the J call TRBJ1-1; maybe TRBD1 (5 bases). CDR1 and CDR2 (germline): SGHTA, FQGNSA. V was cut by 5 bases and J by 3 bases, with 16 bases left in between. CDR3 length: 15 residues. CDR3 amino acids: CASSPRAGRDTEAFF. The CDR3 DNA sequence: TGTGCCAGCAGCCCCCGCGCTGGCAGGGACACTGAAGCTTTCTTT. Drawing the rest from reference TRBV7-2 and TRBJ1-1, the complete variable domain is GAGVSQSPSNKVTEKGKDVELRCDPISGHTALYWYRQSLGQGLEFLIYFQGNSAPDKSGLPSDRFSAERTGGSVSTLTIQRTQQEDSAVYLCASSPRAGRDTEAFFGQGTRLTVV.

This chain joins TRBV18 and TRBJ1-6, with TRBD1 matching over 9 bases. In germline, CDR1 is KGHSH, CDR2 LQKENI. This CDR3 has 15 amino acids. V lost 2 bases to trimming and J lost 7 bases; unmatched junction nucleotides: 3. CDR3 sequence: CASSPGTGRNSPLHF. The CDR3 region has the DNA TGTGCCAGCTCACCAGGGACAGGGAGAAATTCACCCCTCCACTTT.

The chain employs TRBV27 and TRBJ2-5; 8 bases are a match to TRBD1. Losses at the gene ends were 4 bases for V and 5 bases for J; bases not matched to a gene: 3. The germline CDR1 and CDR2 sequences are MNHEY and SMNVEV (reference sequence). The CDR3 loop spans 13 amino acids. The CDR3 DNA reads TGTGCCAGCAGTTACCGGGACAGGGAGACCCAGTACTTC. Translated: CASSYRDRETQYF.

The chain carries TRBV5-1 and TRBJ1-4; the D gene is possibly TRBD1 (6 bases). Between the trimmed V and J ends, which lost 5 bases and 2 bases, there was a span of 16 bases. The length of the CDR3 is 16 residues. Germline loops: CDR1 SGHRS, CDR2 YFSETQ. The CDR3 DNA sequence: TGCGCCAGCAGGAGGAGAGGACAGATGACTAATGAAAAACTGTTTTTT. Its translation is CASRRRGQMTNEKLFF.

V is TRBV5-1 and J is TRBJ2-7; 7 bases map to TRBD2. CDR3 length: 15 amino acids. Trimming removed 4 bases from V and 3 bases from J; junction bases left unmatched: 10. Germline CDR1 SGHRS, CDR2 YFSETQ. The CDR3 DNA reads TGCGCCAGCAGCCGAAACCCCAGGGACTACTACGAGCAGTACTTC. Translation: CASSRNPRDYYEQYF. The full variable domain, its missing parts supplied by reference TRBV5-1 and TRBJ2-7, is KAGVTQTPRYLIKTRGQQVTLSCSPISGHRSVSWYQQTPGQGLQFLFEYFSETQRNKGNFPGRFSGRQFSNSRSEMNVSTLELGDSALYLCASSRNPRDYYEQYFGPGTRLTVT.

This chain uses TRBV28 with TRBJ1-5, with TRBD1 matching 9 bases. CDR1 MDHEN and CDR2 SYDVKM come from the germline V gene. With 2 bases clipped from V and 8 bases from J, the junction kept 10 bases outside the gene matches. There are 16 residues in the CDR3. DNA for the CDR3: TGTGCCAGCAGTTTACCGGACAGGGGCCCTCAAAAGCCCCAGCATTTT. This gives the protein CASSLPDRGPQKPQHF.

This chain uses TRBV2 with TRBJ1-1; 7 bases match TRBD1. The CDR3 sequence is 14 residues long. J was trimmed by 5 bases and V by 7 bases; bases with no gene match: 10. Germline V gene sequence: CDR1 SNHLY, CDR2 FYNNEI. DNA of the CDR3: TGTGCCAGCACATTCTTCCAGGGGGAGACTGAAGCTTTCTTT. Its protein product is CASTFFQGETEAFF.

The chain employs TRBV15 and TRBJ2-4; 10 bases agree with TRBD1. The CDR3 is 14 residues long. Germline V gene sequence: CDR1 LNHNV, CDR2 YYDKDF (reference sequence). The ends lost 5 bases at V and 4 bases at J; junction bases unmatched: 2. The CDR3 loop is CATSLGQGKNIQYF. CDR3 sequence (DNA): TGTGCCACCAGCTTGGGACAGGGGAAAAACATTCAGTACTTC.

The chain recombines TRBV7-2 with TRBJ2-5; TRBD1 might be the D (5 bases). This CDR3 comprises 14 residues. V was clipped by 8 bases and J by 5 bases, with 18 bases between them. Germline V gives CDR1 SGHTA, CDR2 FQGNSA. CDR3 nucleotide sequence: TGTGCCAGCGGTGGACAAGCCCTCGGGGAGACCCAGTACTTC. Translated, it gives CASGGQALGETQYF.

With regard to this clone: Other nucleotide sequences from this sample produce the same CDR3. The chain combines TRBV11-2 with TRBJ2-1; TRBD2 might be the D (6 bases). CDR3 length: 15 residues. Trimming took off 1 base at V and 1 base at J, with 8 bases between the two ends. The germline V gene encodes CDR1 SGHAT and CDR2 FQNNGV. The CDR3 coding sequence is TGTGCCAGCAGCTTAGTCCGGGGGTCCTACAATGAGCAGTTCTTC. It specifies CASSLVRGSYNEQFF.

This rearrangement joins TRBV6-6 to TRBJ1-5; TRBD1 matches at 11 bases. This CDR3 comprises 16 residues. The trim removed 4 bases at V and 4 bases at J, leaving 6 bases unmatched. In germline, CDR1 is MNHNY, CDR2 SVGAGI (reference sequence). CDR3 in DNA: TGTGCCAGCAGTTCGGCCGGGACAGGGGGGAATCAGCCCCAGCATTTT. Protein: CASSSAGTGGNQPQHF.

This sequence joins TRBV19 and TRBJ1-2, with 9 bases that match TRBD1. Trimming cost V 5 bases and J 3 bases; bases outside gene matches: 4. This CDR3 is 14 amino acids long. Germline CDR1 and CDR2: LNHDA and SQIVND (reference sequence). This CDR3 is CASSLDRGYYGYTF. In nucleotides, the CDR3 is TGTGCCAGTAGTCTGGACAGGGGTTACTATGGCTACACCTTC.

This sequence joins TRBV5-1 and TRBJ1-1; unclear D gene. V lost 2 bases and J 0 bases, leaving 5 bases between the germline ends. This CDR3 spans 13 amino acids. From germline, CDR1 is SGHRS and CDR2 YFSETQ. In DNA, the CDR3 is TGCGCCAGCAGCTTCTCAGTGAACACTGAAGCTTTCTTT. Residues: CASSFSVNTEAFF. Drawing the rest from reference TRBV5-1 and TRBJ1-1, the complete variable domain is KAGVTQTPRYLIKTRGQQVTLSCSPISGHRSVSWYQQTPGQGLQFLFEYFSETQRNKGNFPGRFSGRQFSNSRSEMNVSTLELGDSALYLCASSFSVNTEAFFGQGTRLTVV.

The chain carries TRBV6-5 and TRBJ2-7, with D unclear. The CDR3 spans 11 residues. CDR1 is MNHEY and CDR2 is SVGAGI in the germline V gene. V lost 6 bases and J 1 base, leaving 4 bases between the germline ends. The DNA of the CDR3 is TGTGCCAGCAGCCGGTCCTACGAGCAGTACTTC. As protein: CASSRSYEQYF.

The chain carries TRBV2 and TRBJ2-1, with TRBD2 matching over 9 bases. The CDR3 is made up of 19 amino acids. CDR1 is SNHLY, CDR2 FYNNEI, per germline. V gave up 4 bases and J gave up 5 bases; unmatched junction bases: 18. CDR3: CASSAPQTYQAGGNNEQFF. CDR3 sequence (DNA): TGTGCCAGCAGTGCCCCGCAGACGTATCAAGCGGGGGGCAACAATGAGCAGTTCTTC.

This clone was seen a few times. The rearrangement joins TRBV11-2 to TRBJ2-1; possible D gene TRBD2, 6 bases. The V gene's germline CDR1 is SGHAT and CDR2 FQNNGV. This CDR3 spans 13 amino acids. V was clipped by 5 bases and J by 15 bases, with 20 bases between them. CDR3 nucleotides: TGTGCCAGCAGCCCCTTCTTCGGGGGAATCCTGTTCTTC. Residues: CASSPFFGGILFF. The full variable domain, with the rest looked up from reference TRBV11-2 and TRBJ2-1, is EAGVAQSPRYKIIEKRQSVAFWCNPISGHATLYWYQQILGQGPKLLIQFQNNGVVDDSQLPKDRFSAERLKGVDSTLKIQPAKLEDSAVYLCASSPFFGGILFFGPGTRLTVL.

V is TRBV29-1 and J is TRBJ2-4, with D possibly TRBD2 on 6 matching bases. V gave up 6 bases and J gave up 7 bases, with 13 bases separating them. Per the germline V gene, CDR1 is SQVTM and CDR2 is ANQGSEA. This CDR3 comprises 12 residues. The CDR3 sequence is CSVQRAGNIQYF. CDR3 nucleotide sequence: TGCAGCGTCCAGCGGGCGGGGAACATTCAGTACTTC. The whole variable domain, remainder taken from reference TRBV29-1 and TRBJ2-4, is SAVISQKPSRDICQRGTSLTIQCQVDSQVTMMFWYRQQPGQSLTLIATANQGSEATYESGFVIDKFPISRPNLTFSTLTVSNMSPEDSSIYLCSVQRAGNIQYFGAGTRLSVL.

The genes are TRBV6-5 and TRBJ1-1; tentative D call: TRBD1 (5 bases). Between the trimmed V and J ends, which lost 5 bases and 4 bases, there was a span of 14 bases. The CDR3 is made up of 14 amino acids. The germline CDR1 and CDR2 sequences are MNHEY and SVGAGI. This CDR3 reads CASSQIAGFTEAFF. In nucleotides, the CDR3 is TGTGCCAGCAGTCAGATAGCAGGGTTCACTGAAGCTTTCTTT.

This chain links TRBV2 with TRBJ1-2; D is unclear. From germline, CDR1 is SNHLY and CDR2 FYNNEI. The CDR3 is 12 amino acids. V lost 6 bases, J lost 0 bases, and 5 bases lay in between. In DNA form, the CDR3 reads TGTGCCAGCAGGGAGCCTAACTATGGCTACACCTTC. This codes for CASREPNYGYTF.

The gene calls are TRBV3-1 (or the pseudogene TRBV3-2) and TRBJ1-2; perhaps TRBD1 as D (6 bases). In germline, CDR1 is LGHDT, CDR2 YNNKEL (reference sequence). V was shortened by 4 bases and J by 8 bases, with 17 bases between the two germline ends. The CDR3 loop spans 14 amino acids. CDR3 nucleotides: TGTGCCAGCAGCCCGCAAAGGGGGGGGGAAGGCTACACCTTC. Translating gives CASSPQRGGEGYTF.

The CDR3 region has the DNA TGCAGCGTTGAAGATCGGCTTAGCCGGTTCGAGACCCAGTACTTC. It codes for CSVEDRLSRFETQYF. This chain joins TRBV29-1 and TRBJ2-5, with D unresolved. V was cut by 0 bases and J by 5 bases, with 16 bases left in between. CDR1 SQVTM and CDR2 ANQGSEA come from the germline V gene. The CDR3 is made up of 15 amino acids.

The rearrangement joins TRBV2 to TRBJ1-5, with a tentative D call TRBD1 (5 bases). V was cut by 4 bases and J by 3 bases, with 10 bases left in between. This CDR3 spans 14 amino acids. The V gene's germline CDR1 is SNHLY and CDR2 FYNNEI. The CDR3 loop reads CASSAGRSNQPQHF. In nucleotides, the CDR3 is TGTGCCAGCAGTGCAGGGAGGTCCAATCAGCCCCAGCATTTT.

This clone was recorded a few times. The V call is TRBV10-3, the J call TRBJ2-1; 7 bases map to TRBD2. This CDR3 region has 14 residues. J lost 2 bases, V lost 2 bases, and 0 bases had no gene match. Germline V lookup: CDR1 ENHRY, CDR2 SYGVKD. The CDR3 spells CAISEGGAYNEQFF. As DNA, the CDR3 is TGTGCCATCAGTGAGGGGGGGGCCTACAATGAGCAGTTCTTC.

V gene TRBV5-4 combines with J gene TRBJ2-2; a weak D match, TRBD2 (6 bases). V lost 2 bases, J lost 4 bases, and 18 bases lay in between. The CDR3 length is 17 residues. The V gene's germline CDR1 is SGHNT and CDR2 YYREEE (reference sequence). This chain's CDR3 is CASSFISGTAFTGELFF. Here the CDR3 DNA reads TGTGCCAGCAGCTTTATTTCCGGGACTGCCTTCACCGGGGAGCTGTTTTTT.